This TCR beta chain was obtained from a study of blood T cell repertoires in COVID-19. CDR1 is LNHDA and CDR2 is SQIVND in the germline V gene (reference sequence). This CDR3 is 12 amino acids long. V lost 10 bases to trimming and J lost 3 bases, with 10 bases between them. Original handling: How many nucleated cells were present was estimated from reference gene primer amplification. TCRdb keeps only in-frame clones here, not all; method: immunoSEQ multiplex PCR. From that table come the V and J calls and clone size; the DNA was used to work out D and trimming. The sample records approximately 350,000 clones, about 90% being singletons.

The sample comprised PBMCs or T cells enriched from blood (not recorded which). V is TRBV19 and J is TRBJ1-5, with D perhaps TRBD1 (5 bases). The source is a woman aged 30 to 39 who had recovered from COVID-19. CDR3 protein: CATGPNNQPQHF. The CDR3 DNA is TGTGCCACAGGGCCCAACAATCAGCCCCAGCATTTT.